Sequencing of this TCR beta chain was carried out in a study of blood T cell repertoires in COVID-19. Looked up from germline, CDR1 is MDHEN and CDR2 is SYDVKM. With 3 bases removed from V and 4 bases from J, the gap between germline ends came to 13 bases. This CDR3 contains 14 residues. Using immunoSEQ multiplex PCR, the repertoire was profiled, and TCRdb retains in-frame clones only, with some absent. The sample yields hundreds of thousands of clones, about nine tenths seen once. This receptor was obtained from a man between 18 and 29 years old with active or convalescent COVID-19. Input material: peripheral blood. V usage is TRBV28 and J usage is TRBJ2-7; D may be TRBD2 (7 bases). The CDR3 sequence: CASSLAGARYEQYF. CDR3 coding DNA: TGTGCCAGCAGTTTGGCGGGGGCTCGTTACGAGCAGTACTTC.